This TCR beta chain was documented in a study of blood T cell repertoires in COVID-19. Across the study: Material from acute and convalescent COVID-19 was sourced from the United States, Italy and Spain. In each case, the material was cDNA or gDNA derived from T cells, B-cell-depleted T cells, or PBMCs.

Living in under 30 US areas, the participants were between about 18 and 100 years of age. Exposed participants encountered a COVID-19 case during the 2 weeks preceding study entry. This clone counts as medium-sized. Sequencing was performed with immunoSEQ multiplex PCR; in TCRdb, only in-frame clones are kept and a portion is missing. The sample lists about 180,000 clones; nearly 80% were seen once. The CDR3 extends over 17 amino acids. The germline V and J ends were trimmed by 2 bases and 4 bases, with 20 bases remaining between them. CDR1 and CDR2 from the germline V gene are SGHTA and FQGNSA. This clonotype originated in a man in his 60s who had been exposed to COVID-19. Material: PBMCs or T cells enriched from blood (not recorded which). The rearrangement uses TRBV7-2 and TRBJ1-2; perhaps TRBD1 as D (5 bases). CDR3 residues: CASSLSGGAGDSYGYTF. The CDR3 DNA reads as TGTGCCAGCAGCTTAAGCGGCGGCGCGGGGGACTCCTATGGCTACACCTTC. Complete variable domain (other parts from reference TRBV7-2 and TRBJ1-2): GAGVSQSPSNKVTEKGKDVELRCDPISGHTALYWYRQSLGQGLEFLIYFQGNSAPDKSGLPSDRFSAERTGGSVSTLTIQRTQQEDSAVYLCASSLSGGAGDSYGYTFGSGTRLTVV.